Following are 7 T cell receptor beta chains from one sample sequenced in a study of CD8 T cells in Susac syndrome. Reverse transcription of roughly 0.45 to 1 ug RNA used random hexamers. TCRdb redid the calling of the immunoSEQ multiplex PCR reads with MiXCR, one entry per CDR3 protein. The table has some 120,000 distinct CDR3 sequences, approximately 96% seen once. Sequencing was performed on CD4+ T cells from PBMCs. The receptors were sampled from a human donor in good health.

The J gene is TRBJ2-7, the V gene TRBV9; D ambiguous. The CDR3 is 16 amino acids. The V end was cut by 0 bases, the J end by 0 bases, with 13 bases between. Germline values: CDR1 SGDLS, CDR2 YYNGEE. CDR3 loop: CASSVAPDPSSYEQYF. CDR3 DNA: TGTGCCAGCAGCGTAGCCCCTGACCCGAGCTCCTACGAGCAGTACTTC.

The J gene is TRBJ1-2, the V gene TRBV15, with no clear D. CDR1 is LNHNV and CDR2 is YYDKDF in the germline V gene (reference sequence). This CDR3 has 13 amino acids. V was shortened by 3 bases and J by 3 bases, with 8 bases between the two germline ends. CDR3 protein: CATSRGFDYGYTF. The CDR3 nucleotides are TGTGCCACCAGCAGGGGTTTCGACTATGGCTACACCTTC.

CDR3 coding DNA: TGCAGCGTTGAACCCCCTCAAGGACTAGCGGGAATAACAGATACGCAGTATTTT. Translated: CSVEPPQGLAGITDTQYF. The chain has TRBV29-1 and TRBJ2-3; 12 bases match TRBD2. The CDR3 runs to 18 residues. Germline loops: CDR1 SQVTM, CDR2 ANQGSEA. Losses at the gene ends were 2 bases for V and 3 bases for J; bases not matched to a gene: 12.

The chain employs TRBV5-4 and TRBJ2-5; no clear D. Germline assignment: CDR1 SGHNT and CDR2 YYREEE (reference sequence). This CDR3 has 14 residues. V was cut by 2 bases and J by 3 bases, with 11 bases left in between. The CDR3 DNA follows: TGTGCCAGCAGCTTCCGTCTGCAGAAAGAGACCCAGTACTTC. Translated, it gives CASSFRLQKETQYF.

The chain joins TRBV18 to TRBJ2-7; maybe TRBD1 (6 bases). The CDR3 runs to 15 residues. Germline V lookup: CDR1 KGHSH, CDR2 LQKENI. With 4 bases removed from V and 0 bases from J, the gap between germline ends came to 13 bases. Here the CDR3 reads CASSRYRESSYEQYF. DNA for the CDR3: TGTGCCAGCTCACGTTACAGGGAGAGCTCCTACGAGCAGTACTTC.

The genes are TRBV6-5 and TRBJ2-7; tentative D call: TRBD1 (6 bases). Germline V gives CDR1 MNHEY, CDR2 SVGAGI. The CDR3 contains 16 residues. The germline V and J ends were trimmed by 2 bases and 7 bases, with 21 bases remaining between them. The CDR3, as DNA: TGTGCCAGCAGTTACACCTATGCAGGGGTCGTCGGGGAGCAGTACTTC. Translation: CASSYTYAGVVGEQYF.

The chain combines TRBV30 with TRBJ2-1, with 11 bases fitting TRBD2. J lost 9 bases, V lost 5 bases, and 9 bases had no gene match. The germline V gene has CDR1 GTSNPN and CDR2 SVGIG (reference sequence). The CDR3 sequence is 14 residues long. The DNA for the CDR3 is TGTGCCTGGTGGTCGACTAGCGGGAATAGTGAGCAGTTCTTC. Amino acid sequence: CAWWSTSGNSEQFF.